This entry lists 6 T cell receptor beta chains sequenced from one sample in a study of CD4 and CD8 cells across lung adenocarcinoma regions. One entry per CDR3 protein results from TCRdb running MiXCR on the PCR reads. The data show around 20,000 distinct CDR3 sequences, around 46% seen once. The sequencing sample was made of CD4+ T cells from the margin of a lung tumor. All receptors come from a male donor with lung adenocarcinoma. The CD4 and CD8 labels of this study may be unreliable.

The chain couples TRBV12-5 to TRBJ2-1; no clear D gene. The V end was cut by 2 bases, the J end by 7 bases, with 6 bases between. The length of the CDR3 is 12 residues. CDR1 LGHNT and CDR2 FRNRAP come from the germline V gene. CDR3 coding DNA: TGTGCTAGTGGTTTGTACCAGAATGAGCAGTTCTTC. This translates into CASGLYQNEQFF.

This clonotype was observed a few times. V is TRBV7-2 and J is TRBJ2-1; possible D gene TRBD2, 5 bases. The J call may be in error: the DNA end matches TRBJ2-5 better. The CDR3 is 15 residues long. Germline CDR1 SGHTA, CDR2 FQGNSA. For the CDR3, the DNA is TGTGCCAGCAGCTCCACGGGGTTTGGTGGGGAGACCCAGTACTTC. Translating it yields CASSSTGFGGETQYF.

The V gene is TRBV6-1, the J gene TRBJ2-2; the D gene is possibly TRBD2 (6 bases). CDR3 length equals 15 residues. Germline assignment: CDR1 MNHNS and CDR2 SASEGT. The V gene lost 9 bases and the J gene lost 16 bases, with 30 bases spanning the gap. The CDR3 loop is CARGLQSGSPDTQFF. In DNA, the CDR3 is TGTGCCAGGGGCCTCCAGTCCGGGAGTCCAGATACGCAGTTTTTT.

For this clonotype: Its ends do not fully match the called genes, so a read error is possible. The chain combines TRBV6-1 with TRBJ2-5, with TRBD2 matching over 7 bases. The CDR3 is made up of 15 amino acids. Germline V lookup: CDR1 MNHNS, CDR2 SASEGT. The DNA of the CDR3 is TGTTCCAGGAGTCTCGGGGGAGGGCACACAGAGACGCAGTACTTT. It codes for CSRSLGGGHTETQYF.

Remarks on this clonotype: One end of the junction does not line up with germline, which may come from a read error. The chain recombines TRBV10-2 with TRBJ2-3; D perhaps matches TRBD2 (6 bases). This CDR3 has 14 residues. The germline gives CDR1 WSHSY, CDR2 SAAADI. Here the CDR3 DNA reads TGCGGCGGCTGCGGGGTGGGAGCCAAAAACACGCAGTATTTC. Its protein is CGGCGVGAKNTQYF.

This chain connects TRBV12-3 or TRBV12-4 to TRBJ2-1; D may be TRBD1 (7 bases). The V end lost 8 bases, the J end lost 10 bases, and 21 bases lay between the germline ends. This CDR3 spans 14 amino acids. CDR3 in DNA: TGTGCCAGCGGGGGGACAGCTCTCTCAGGGGAGCAGTTCTTC. Encoded protein: CASGGTALSGEQFF.